The source of this TCR beta chain is a study of T cell repertoires in cytomegalovirus infection. This clonotype occurred many times. The antigen is not known. TCRdb independently ran MiXCR on the reads; one entry per CDR3 protein. The repertoire holds around 750,000 distinct CDR3 sequences, with around a third as singletons. V lost 5 bases and J 5 bases, leaving 12 bases between the germline ends. The CDR3 extends over 13 amino acids. CDR1 and CDR2 (germline): SGHTA, FQGNSA. The receptor was derived from a human donor in good health (CMV status not recorded). Some clones in this sample may be carry-over from other donors' samples. Sequencing was performed on cultured CD8+ T cells from PBMCs, taken from culture after CMV antigen stimulation. The chain couples TRBV7-2 to TRBJ1-1; D is undetermined. CDR3 DNA sequence: TGTGCCAGCAGCCCGTCCGACGGAACTGAAGCTTTCTTT. This translates into CASSPSDGTEAFF.